The 30 T cell receptor beta chains below all came from one sample that was sequenced in a study of cytomegalovirus exposure and HLA in healthy donors. In the PCR, 60 Vbeta and 13 Jbeta primers were used. Sequencing used immunoSEQ multiplex PCR; TCRdb keeps in-frame clones, though not all of them. The repertoire consists of about 52,000 clones, with more than 65% occurring once and the leading ten covering about 9.1%. The sample taken for sequencing was PBMCs. These receptor sequences come from a woman in her forties or fifties in good health and CMV-seronegative.

The chain employs TRBV30 and TRBJ1-3, with D possibly matching TRBD1 (6 bases). The CDR3 loop spans 14 amino acids. The germline gives CDR1 GTSNPN, CDR2 SVGIG (reference sequence). Trimming shortened V by 4 bases and J by 0 bases, and 10 bases separated the two germline ends. CDR3 residues: CAWIRDTSGNTIYF. The DNA for the CDR3 is TGTGCCTGGATAAGGGACACCTCTGGAAACACCATATATTTT.

In its sample, this clone was seen a few times. Written as DNA, the CDR3 is TGTGCCTGGAGGGGTACTGTAGGGGACACTGAAGCTTTCTTT. This translates into CAWRGTVGDTEAFF. The rearrangement joins TRBV30 to TRBJ1-1, with D maybe TRBD1 (5 bases). The germline gives CDR1 GTSNPN, CDR2 SVGIG (reference sequence). This CDR3 spans 14 amino acids. V was trimmed by 3 bases and J by 3 bases, leaving 14 bases between them. The complete variable domain, with remaining parts taken from reference TRBV30 and TRBJ1-1, reads SQTIHQWPATLVQPVGSPLSLECTVEGTSNPNLYWYRQAAGRGLQLLFYSVGIGQISSEVPQNLSASRPQDRQFILSSKKLLLSDSGFYLCAWRGTVGDTEAFFGQGTRLTVV.

V and J are TRBV27 and TRBJ2-2; 7 bases fit TRBD1. Germline CDR1 is MNHEY and CDR2 is SMNVEV (reference sequence). V dropped 0 bases and J dropped 5; count of bases not matched to a gene: 6. The CDR3 runs to 16 residues. In nucleotides, the CDR3 is TGTGCCAGCAGTTTATCCGGGACAGCCGGAACCGGGGAGCTGTTTTTT. Translation: CASSLSGTAGTGELFF.

The chain carries TRBV10-3 and TRBJ2-1; perhaps TRBD1 as D (5 bases). V was clipped by 6 bases and J by 8 bases, with 17 bases between them. Germline V CDR1 and CDR2: ENHRY, SYGVKD. There are 14 residues in the CDR3. CDR3 bases: TGTGCCATCAGAGGGCAGGGCGCAGGCCATGAGCAGTTCTTC. Its translation is CAIRGQGAGHEQFF.

The chain uses TRBV4-1 and TRBJ2-5; TRBD2 aligns across 14 bases. J gave up 5 bases and V 4 bases, and 12 bases lay outside the gene matches. Germline assignment: CDR1 MGHRA and CDR2 YSYEKL. This CDR3 region has 18 residues. The CDR3 DNA follows: TGCGCCAGCAGCCGCGGTGTGCGGACTAGCGGGGGGTTTGAGACCCAGTACTTC. Its translation is CASSRGVRTSGGFETQYF.

This clone was counted once. A junction end diverges from the germline sequence, so it may reflect a read error. This sample includes further DNA sequences coding for the same CDR3. CDR3 sequence: CASSRTQSTDTQYF. Written as DNA, the CDR3 is TGTGCTAGCAGCCGGACACAAAGCACAGATACGCAGTATTTT. The V call is TRBV6-5, the J call TRBJ2-3; perhaps TRBD1 as D (5 bases). The CDR3 consists of 14 residues. The germline CDR1 and CDR2 sequences are MNHEY and SVGAGI.

This clone was seen a single time. This chain uses TRBV30 with TRBJ2-1, with D maybe TRBD2 (6 bases). CDR3 size: 12 residues. V gave up 2 bases and J gave up 8 bases, with 10 bases separating them. The germline CDR1 and CDR2 sequences are GTSNPN and SVGIG (reference sequence). This chain's CDR3 is CAWSLAGHEQFF. CDR3 nucleotides: TGTGCCTGGAGTCTTGCGGGGCATGAGCAGTTCTTC.

The rearrangement links TRBV4-3 to TRBJ2-1, with no clear D. CDR3 size: 13 residues. Trimming left V 2 bases short and J 8 bases short, with 10 bases between. Germline V lookup: CDR1 LGHNA, CDR2 YSLEER. CDR3 bases: TGCGCCAGCAGCCAACTAGGCTTCCATGAGCAGTTCTTC. Translation: CASSQLGFHEQFF.

J is TRBJ2-1 and V is TRBV5-1, with a weak D call TRBD2 (6 bases). Germline CDR1 SGHRS, CDR2 YFSETQ. This CDR3 has 15 residues. V lost 0 bases and J 9 bases, leaving 16 bases between the germline ends. This CDR3 is CASSLGPSSEGEQFF. The DNA for the CDR3 is TGCGCCAGCAGCTTGGGCCCGTCTAGCGAAGGTGAGCAGTTCTTC.

This clone has just one count. The chain has TRBV28 and TRBJ2-1; 9 nucleotides line up with TRBD2. This CDR3 has 14 residues. From germline, CDR1 is MDHEN and CDR2 SYDVKM. V lost 5 bases, J lost 4 bases, and 3 bases stayed unmatched. The CDR3 protein is CASSRREGYNEQFF. For the CDR3, the DNA is TGTGCCAGCAGTAGGCGGGAGGGGTACAATGAGCAGTTCTTC.

The chain combines TRBV29-1 with TRBJ1-2, with unresolved D. CDR1 is SQVTM, CDR2 ANQGSEA, per germline. This CDR3 has 14 residues. The V gene lost 0 bases and the J gene lost 4 bases, with 12 bases spanning the gap. The CDR3: CSVEDSRNRYGYTF. The DNA of the CDR3 is TGCAGCGTTGAAGATAGCAGAAATCGCTATGGCTACACCTTC.

The table lists this clone with a count of one. The chain couples TRBV30 to TRBJ1-2, with a weak D call TRBD1 (5 bases). This CDR3 has 12 amino acids. The V and J ends lost 4 bases and 2 bases respectively, with 8 bases between them. Germline values: CDR1 GTSNPN, CDR2 SVGIG (reference sequence). In nucleotides, the CDR3 is TGTGCCTGGATTGGACAAAACTATGGCTACACCTTC. This translates into CAWIGQNYGYTF.

The chain joins TRBV7-3 to TRBJ1-1, with a tentative D call TRBD1 (6 bases). This CDR3 is built from 14 residues. Trimming stripped 4 bases from V and 4 bases from J, with 13 bases between. Germline CDR1 reads SGHTA; CDR2 reads FQGTGA. The CDR3 DNA is TGTGCCAGCAGCTCCCCGGGACACTTCACTGAAGCTTTCTTT. As protein: CASSSPGHFTEAFF.

The sample holds a few counts of this clone. This chain links TRBV30 with TRBJ2-3; 8 positions agree with TRBD2. J lost 1 base, V lost 7 bases, and 4 bases had no gene match. CDR3 size: 13 residues. The germline CDR1 and CDR2 sequences are GTSNPN and SVGIG (reference sequence). The CDR3 DNA sequence: TGTGCCTCCCAAGCGGGGGGCACAGATACGCAGTATTTT. It codes for CASQAGGTDTQYF.

The table lists this clone with a count of one. The gene calls are TRBV28 and TRBJ1-2, with D unresolved. Germline values: CDR1 MDHEN, CDR2 SYDVKM. The CDR3 length is 14 residues. With 2 bases removed from V and 7 bases from J, the gap between germline ends came to 14 bases. The CDR3 is CASSLTLTTPGYTF. CDR3 sequence (DNA): TGTGCCAGCAGTTTAACCCTAACTACTCCTGGCTACACCTTC.

The chain employs TRBV4-3 and TRBJ1-2; D gene uncertain. The length of the CDR3 is 13 residues. Per germline, CDR1 LGHNA and CDR2 YSLEER. Trimming took off 3 bases at V and 7 bases at J, with 12 bases between the two ends. DNA of the CDR3: TGCGCCAGCAGCCACTCAGAGGAGGGTGGCTACACCTTC. The encoded protein is CASSHSEEGGYTF.

The chain links TRBV6-1 to TRBJ2-5; 10 nucleotides match TRBD2. Germline V gene lookup returns CDR1 MNHNS and CDR2 SASEGT. After removal of 2 bases from V and 1 base from J, the junction contained 4 bases not matched to a gene. CDR3 size: 16 residues. CDR3 bases: TGTGCCAGCAGTGAATCTCTAGCGGGGGTCCAAGAGACCCAGTACTTC. Translating gives CASSESLAGVQETQYF.

The gene calls are TRBV4-2 and TRBJ1-5; 7 nucleotides line up with TRBD1. CDR3 size: 16 residues. In germline, CDR1 is LGHNA, CDR2 YNFKEQ. With V trimmed by 0 bases and J by 1 base, 3 bases remained unmatched. The CDR3 region is CASSQDRGSSNQPQHF. For the CDR3, the DNA is TGTGCCAGCAGCCAAGACAGGGGGAGCAGCAATCAGCCCCAGCATTTT.

The chain employs TRBV19 and TRBJ2-7; TRBD1 matches at 12 bases. Germline trimming cut 5 bases from V and 4 bases from J; bases unmatched to any gene: 6. The CDR3 extends over 15 amino acids. The germline CDR1 and CDR2 sequences are LNHDA and SQIVND (reference sequence). CDR3 DNA sequence: TGTGCCAGTAGTGGGGGGGGACAGGGGGCATACGAGCAGTACTTC. Translated: CASSGGGQGAYEQYF.

The CDR3 coding sequence is TGTGCCAGCAGCCTAGCGGGGGGTTACAATGAGCAGTTCTTC. It codes for CASSLAGGYNEQFF. The chain uses TRBV6-1 and TRBJ2-1, with TRBD2 matching 11 bases. The junction had 2 bases not matched to a gene; V was cut back by 6 bases and J by 4 bases. This CDR3 spans 14 amino acids. Germline CDR1 MNHNS, CDR2 SASEGT.

The chain joins TRBV6-1 to TRBJ1-5, with D possibly being TRBD1 (5 bases). There are 14 residues in the CDR3. Trimming cost V 6 bases and J 4 bases, with 13 bases left between them. The germline gives CDR1 MNHNS, CDR2 SASEGT. Written as DNA, the CDR3 is TGTGCCAGCAGAACCCTTGACAGTAATCAGCCCCAGCATTTT. Protein sequence: CASRTLDSNQPQHF.

V usage is TRBV13 and J usage is TRBJ2-1; 7 bases are shared with TRBD2. The V gene end was trimmed by 0 bases and the J gene end by 2 bases; junction bases not matched to a gene: 1. In germline, CDR1 is PRHDT, CDR2 FYEKMQ (reference sequence). This CDR3 comprises 15 residues. The DNA of the CDR3 is TGTGCCAGCAGCTTAGGCGGGACTACCTACAATGAGCAGTTCTTC. As protein: CASSLGGTTYNEQFF.

This rearrangement joins TRBV4-2 to TRBJ1-6, with D possibly TRBD1 on 6 matching bases. Germline assignment: CDR1 LGHNA and CDR2 YNFKEQ. The V end lost 8 bases, the J end lost 10 bases, and 18 bases lay between the germline ends. The CDR3 runs to 14 residues. The CDR3 is CASSLGQLSSPLHF. CDR3 sequence (DNA): TGTGCCAGCTCCCTCGGACAGCTCTCCTCACCCCTCCACTTT.

V and J are TRBV28 and TRBJ2-1; TRBD2 agrees at 10 bases. Germline V gene lookup returns CDR1 MDHEN and CDR2 SYDVKM. This CDR3 has 15 amino acids. The J segment lost 4 bases and the V segment lost 6 bases, leaving 6 bases of the junction unmatched. The CDR3 sequence is CASRSGGAGYNEQFF. DNA of the CDR3: TGTGCCAGCAGGAGCGGGGGGGCCGGGTACAATGAGCAGTTCTTC. Full variable domain (outside the CDR3, taken from reference TRBV28 and TRBJ2-1): DVKVTQSSRYLVKRTGEKVFLECVQDMDHENMFWYRQDPGLGLRLIYFSYDVKMKEKGDIPEGYSVSREKKERFSLILESASTNQTSMYLCASRSGGAGYNEQFFGPGTRLTVL.

J is TRBJ1-2 and V is TRBV6-1; unclear D gene. Germline V lookup: CDR1 MNHNS, CDR2 SASEGT. V gave up 7 bases and J gave up 3 bases, with 9 bases separating them. The CDR3 runs to 12 residues. The CDR3, as DNA: TGTGCCAGCACGAACAGTTACTATGGCTACACCTTC. Protein product: CASTNSYYGYTF.

This clone was seen just once. The J gene is TRBJ2-3, the V gene TRBV6-1; TRBD2 matches 9 bases. J lost 2 bases, V lost 6 bases, and 3 bases had no gene match. The CDR3 runs 14 residues. Germline values: CDR1 MNHNS, CDR2 SASEGT. In nucleotides, the CDR3 is TGTGCCAGCAGGTTAGCGGGGGCCACAGATACGCAGTATTTT. Translation: CASRLAGATDTQYF.

The chain carries TRBV19 and TRBJ2-1, with 8 bases fitting TRBD1. Germline loops: CDR1 LNHDA, CDR2 SQIVND (reference sequence). The CDR3 is made up of 14 amino acids. With 10 bases clipped from V and 8 bases from J, the junction kept 13 bases outside the gene matches. CDR3 sequence: CATHDRGFKHEQFF. CDR3 DNA: TGTGCCACCCACGACAGGGGCTTTAAGCATGAGCAGTTCTTC.

As for this clone: Other DNA sequences from this sample encode an identical CDR3 as well. The V call is TRBV7-9, the J call TRBJ1-3; D gene unclear. CDR1 is SEHNR, CDR2 FQNEAQ, per germline (reference sequence). Trimming removed 3 bases from V and 0 bases from J, with 9 bases in between. CDR3 size: 15 residues. The CDR3 DNA sequence: TGTGCCAGCAGCTTCCAGGCAGGCTCTGGAAACACCATATATTTT. It encodes CASSFQAGSGNTIYF.

The chain employs TRBV5-4 and TRBJ1-1, with 7 positions matching TRBD1. The J segment lost 5 bases and the V segment lost 0 bases, leaving 4 bases of the junction unmatched. Germline V gene sequence: CDR1 SGHNT, CDR2 YYREEE (reference sequence). The CDR3 has 14 amino acids. Here the CDR3 DNA reads TGTGCCAGCAGCTTGGGAGGGGGCGGAACTGAAGCTTTCTTT. This gives the protein CASSLGGGGTEAFF.

The V call is TRBV6-5, the J call TRBJ1-3; D is uncertain. The CDR3 length is 12 residues. Germline CDR1 and CDR2: MNHEY and SVGAGI. Deletions cut 6 bases from V and 9 bases from J, with 12 bases between. CDR3 region: CASRPSEGTIYF. The CDR3 DNA is TGTGCCAGCAGACCCAGTGAGGGCACCATATATTTT.